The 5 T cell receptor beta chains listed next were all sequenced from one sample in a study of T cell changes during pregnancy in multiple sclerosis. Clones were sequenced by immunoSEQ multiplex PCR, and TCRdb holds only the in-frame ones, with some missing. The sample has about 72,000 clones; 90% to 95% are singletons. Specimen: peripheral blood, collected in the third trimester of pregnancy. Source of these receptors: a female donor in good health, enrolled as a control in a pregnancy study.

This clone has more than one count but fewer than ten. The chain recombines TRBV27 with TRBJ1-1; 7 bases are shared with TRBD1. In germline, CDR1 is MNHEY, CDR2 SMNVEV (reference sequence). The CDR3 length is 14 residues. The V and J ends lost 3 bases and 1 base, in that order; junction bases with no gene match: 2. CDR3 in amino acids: CASSFTGENTEAFF. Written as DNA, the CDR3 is TGTGCCAGCAGTTTTACAGGGGAGAACACTGAAGCTTTCTTT.

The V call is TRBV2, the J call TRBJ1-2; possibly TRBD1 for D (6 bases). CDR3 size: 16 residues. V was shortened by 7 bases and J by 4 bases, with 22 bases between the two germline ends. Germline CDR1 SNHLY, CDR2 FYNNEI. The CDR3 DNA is TGTGCCAGCACCTTCCCCGGGGGGCTCGGGGGCTATGGCTACACCTTC. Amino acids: CASTFPGGLGGYGYTF.

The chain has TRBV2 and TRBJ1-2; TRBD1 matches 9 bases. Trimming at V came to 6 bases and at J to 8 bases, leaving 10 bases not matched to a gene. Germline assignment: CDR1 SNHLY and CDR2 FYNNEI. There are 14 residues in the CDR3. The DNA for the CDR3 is TGTGCCAGCAGGGGAGGGACAGGGAGGACGGGCTACACCTTC. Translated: CASRGGTGRTGYTF. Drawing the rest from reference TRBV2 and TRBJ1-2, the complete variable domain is EPEVTQTPSHQVTQMGQEVILRCVPISNHLYFYWYRQILGQKVEFLVSFYNNEISEKSEIFDDQFSVERPDGSNFTLKIRSTKLEDSAMYFCASRGGTGRTGYTFGSGTRLTVV.

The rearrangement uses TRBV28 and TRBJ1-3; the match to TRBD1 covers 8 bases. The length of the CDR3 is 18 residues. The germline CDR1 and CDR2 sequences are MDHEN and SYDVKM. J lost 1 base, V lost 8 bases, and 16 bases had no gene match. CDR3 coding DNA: TGTGCCAGCCATCGGTTCCGCAGGGGGCTTAATTCTGGAAACACCATATATTTT. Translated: CASHRFRRGLNSGNTIYF.

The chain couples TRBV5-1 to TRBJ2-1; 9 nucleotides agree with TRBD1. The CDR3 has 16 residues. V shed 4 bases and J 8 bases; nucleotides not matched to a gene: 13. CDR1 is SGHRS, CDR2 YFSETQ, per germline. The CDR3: CASSTTGGSVVDEQFF. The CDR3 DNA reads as TGCGCCAGCAGCACGACAGGGGGTAGTGTCGTGGATGAGCAGTTCTTC. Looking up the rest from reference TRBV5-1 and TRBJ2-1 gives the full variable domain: KAGVTQTPRYLIKTRGQQVTLSCSPISGHRSVSWYQQTPGQGLQFLFEYFSETQRNKGNFPGRFSGRQFSNSRSEMNVSTLELGDSALYLCASSTTGGSVVDEQFFGPGTRLTVL.